This T cell receptor (beta chain) derives from a study of radiotherapy plus CTLA-4 blockade in lung cancer. Study information: Among enrolled patients, under 20% responded and 31% achieved disease control. Points from the study as a whole: The authors reported that early blood T cell clone dynamics, with interferon-beta, best predicted response. Researchers report tumor-derived TCR clones expanding in blood after radiotherapy plus ipilimumab.

CDR3 length: 13 amino acids. In germline, CDR1 is MGHDK, CDR2 SYGVNS. Trimming removed 1 base from V and 4 bases from J, with 7 bases in between. In this sample, this clone turned up once. Its antigen remains unknown. Produced via immunoSEQ multiplex PCR; TCRdb's table is partial and in-frame only. This table holds nearly 15,000 clones, roughly two thirds found once. Here the sequenced sample was peripheral blood, taken from a patient treated with radiotherapy plus ipilimumab. This TCR came from a human donor with non-small cell lung cancer whose response to radiotherapy plus ipilimumab could not be evaluated. The V and J genes are TRBV25-1 and TRBJ1-2; no reliable D call. The CDR3 nucleotides are TGTGCCAGCAGTGAATCGGAGCTCTATGGCTACACCTTC. It is translated as CASSESELYGYTF.